A selection of T cell receptor beta chains follows, all from one sample in a study of blood T cell repertoires in COVID-19. Method: immunoSEQ multiplex PCR; TCRdb's copy keeps in-frame clones and lacks some. The sample lists about 200,000 clones, approximately 88% occurring once. Sequenced: peripheral blood. Receptor source: a man aged 40-55 years with acute or convalescent COVID-19. Both conserved end residues are part of each CDR3. The D gene is left open where the match is weak. Rows may omit the clone size; those that give it use once, few, many or a size class.

>-|TRBJ1-1|TRBD1|TRBV30
TGTGCCTTGGAGTGGAAGGGACAGGGTTATGTTTTCTTT
CALEWKGQGYVFF
>once|TRBJ1-2|-|TRBV30
TGTGCCTGGACTCCGGGCAGGGCGAAAGGCTACACCTTC
CAWTPGRAKGYTF
>-|TRBJ2-7|-|TRBV4-1
TGCGCCAGCAGCCAACGGGTGATGGCCGACGAGCAGTACTTC
CASSQRVMADEQYF
>-|TRBJ2-1|-|TRBV24-1
TGTGCCACCAGTGACCCCGACAGCTATGAGCAGTTCTTC
CATSDPDSYEQFF
>-|TRBJ1-5|-|TRBV28
TGTGCCAGCAGTTCGGGCAATCAGCCCCAGCATTTT
CASSSGNQPQHF
>-|TRBJ1-2|-|TRBV4-1
TGCGCCAGCAGCCAAGATGAGGGCTCGCGTGGCTACACCTTC
CASSQDEGSRGYTF
>-|TRBJ2-3|TRBD1|TRBV24-1
TGTGCCACCAGTGACATCGACAGGGGGGTGGATACGCAGTATTTT
CATSDIDRGVDTQYF
>-|TRBJ1-2|-|TRBV27
TGTGCCAGCAGTTTACAACAGGGTTTTGGCTACACCTTC
CASSLQQGFGYTF
>-|TRBJ1-1|TRBD1|TRBV5-8
TGTGCCAGCCCAAACCGGGACAGCGAAAATATGATCATGAACACTGAAGCTTTCTTT
CASPNRDSENMIMNTEAFF
>-|TRBJ2-5|TRBD2|TRBV7-2
TGTGCCAGCAGTCCTACTCCCGGGACTAGCGGGGGTTGGGAAGAGACCCAGTACTTC
CASSPTPGTSGGWEETQYF